The text below deals with one T cell receptor beta chain. The source of the sample is a study of blood T cell repertoires in COVID-19. Study-wide context: T cells, B-cell-depleted T cells, or PBMCs provided the cDNA or gDNA that served as material.

Per the authors' pipeline: The assay estimated nucleated cells by amplifying reference gene primers. Assay used: immunoSEQ multiplex PCR; TCRdb lists only in-frame clones, some missing. V and J calls and clone size are as listed in that table; D and trimming were resolved from the DNA. Altogether about 21,000 clones are present, 80% being singletons, with the ten largest covering roughly 12%. Trimming removed 7 bases at V and 0 bases at J, with 12 bases between. This CDR3 region has 14 residues. CDR1 is SNHLY, CDR2 FYNNEI, per germline. The TCR comes from a man in his fifties or sixties with active COVID-19. The chain has TRBV2 and TRBJ1-1; the D gene is possibly TRBD1 (5 bases). Input material: peripheral blood. CDR3 in amino acids: CASIREDMNTEAFF. CDR3 DNA: TGTGCCAGCATTAGGGAGGACATGAACACTGAAGCTTTCTTT.